This T cell receptor beta chain stems from a study of blood T cell repertoires in COVID-19. Study-level background: Samples taken during acute and convalescent COVID-19 were collected in the United States, Italy and Spain. Sample material is recorded as cDNA or gDNA derived from T cells, B-cell-depleted T cells, or PBMCs.

This clone showed up just once. Profiled with immunoSEQ multiplex PCR; TCRdb holds only in-frame clones, not every one. The repertoire holds around 63,000 clones, with 88% as singletons. The CDR3 loop spans 13 amino acids. V lost 0 bases, J lost 8 bases, and 8 bases lay in between. Germline CDR1 and CDR2: SGDLS and YYNGEE. The chain combines TRBV9 with TRBJ2-2; D gene uncertain. This sequence was found in a woman aged 60-75 years with acute or convalescent COVID-19. Sequenced: peripheral blood. The DNA for the CDR3 is TGTGCCAGCAGCGTAGCTGTAGTGGGGGAGCTGTTTTTT. Residues: CASSVAVVGELFF. Using reference TRBV9 and TRBJ2-2 for the parts outside the CDR3, the full variable domain is DSGVTQTPKHLITATGQRVTLRCSPRSGDLSVYWYQQSLDQGLQFLIQYYNGEERAKGNILERFSAQQFPDLHSELNLSSLELGDSALYFCASSVAVVGELFFGEGSRLTVL.